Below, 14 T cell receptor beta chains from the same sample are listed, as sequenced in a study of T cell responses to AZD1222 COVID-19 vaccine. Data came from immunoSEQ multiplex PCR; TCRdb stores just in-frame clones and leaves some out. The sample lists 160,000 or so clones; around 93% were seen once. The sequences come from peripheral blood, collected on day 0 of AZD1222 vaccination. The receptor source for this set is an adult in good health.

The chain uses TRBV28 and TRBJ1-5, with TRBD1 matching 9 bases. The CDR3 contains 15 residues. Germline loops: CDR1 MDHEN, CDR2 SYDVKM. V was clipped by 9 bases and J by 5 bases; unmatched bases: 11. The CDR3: CASQIPGQGDQPQHF. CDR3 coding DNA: TGTGCCAGTCAAATCCCGGGACAGGGTGATCAGCCCCAGCATTTT.

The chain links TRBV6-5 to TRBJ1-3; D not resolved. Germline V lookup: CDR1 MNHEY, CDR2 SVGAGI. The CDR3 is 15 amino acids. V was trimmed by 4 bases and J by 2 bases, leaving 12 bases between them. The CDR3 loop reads CASSLGSGPGNTIYF. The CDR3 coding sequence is TGTGCCAGCAGTTTAGGAAGCGGGCCTGGAAACACCATATATTTT.

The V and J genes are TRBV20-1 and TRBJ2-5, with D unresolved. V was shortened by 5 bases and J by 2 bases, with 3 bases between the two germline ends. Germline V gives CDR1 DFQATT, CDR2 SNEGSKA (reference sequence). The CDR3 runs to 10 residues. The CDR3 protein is CSASQETQYF. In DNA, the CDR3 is TGCAGTGCTTCACAAGAGACCCAGTACTTC.

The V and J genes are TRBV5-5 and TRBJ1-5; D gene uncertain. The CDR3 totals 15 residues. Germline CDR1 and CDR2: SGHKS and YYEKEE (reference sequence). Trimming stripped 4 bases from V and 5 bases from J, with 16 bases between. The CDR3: CASSLTGRPHQPQHF. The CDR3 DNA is TGTGCCAGCAGCCTTACGGGTCGCCCGCATCAGCCCCAGCATTTT.

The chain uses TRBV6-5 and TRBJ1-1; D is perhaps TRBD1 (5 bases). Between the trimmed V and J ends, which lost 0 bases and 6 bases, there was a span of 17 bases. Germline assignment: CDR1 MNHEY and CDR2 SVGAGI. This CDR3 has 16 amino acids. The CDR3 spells CASSYSPLRGAAEAFF. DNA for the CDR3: TGTGCCAGCAGTTACTCCCCCCTTCGAGGGGCCGCTGAAGCTTTCTTT.

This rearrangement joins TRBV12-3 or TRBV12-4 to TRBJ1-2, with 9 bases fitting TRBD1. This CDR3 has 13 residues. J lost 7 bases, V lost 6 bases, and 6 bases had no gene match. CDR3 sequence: CASSTTGGSGYTF. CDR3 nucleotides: TGTGCCAGCAGCACGACAGGGGGAAGTGGCTACACCTTC.

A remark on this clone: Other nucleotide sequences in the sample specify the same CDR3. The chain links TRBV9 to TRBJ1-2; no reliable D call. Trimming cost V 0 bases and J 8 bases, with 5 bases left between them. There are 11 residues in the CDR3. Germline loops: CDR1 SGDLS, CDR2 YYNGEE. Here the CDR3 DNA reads TGTGCCAGCAGCGTAGGAGGGGGCTACACCTTC. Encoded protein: CASSVGGGYTF.

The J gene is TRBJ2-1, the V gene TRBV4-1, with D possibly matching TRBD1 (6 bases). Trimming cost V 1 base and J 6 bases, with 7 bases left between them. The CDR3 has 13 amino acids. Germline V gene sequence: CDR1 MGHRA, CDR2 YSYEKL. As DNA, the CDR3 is TGCGCCAGCAGCCAAGCACAGGGCAATGAGCAGTTCTTC. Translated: CASSQAQGNEQFF.

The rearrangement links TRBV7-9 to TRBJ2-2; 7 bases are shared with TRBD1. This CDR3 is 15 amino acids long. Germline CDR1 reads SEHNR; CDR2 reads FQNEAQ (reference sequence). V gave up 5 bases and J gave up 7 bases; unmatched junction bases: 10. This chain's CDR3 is CASSPPDRPVGELFF. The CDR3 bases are TGTGCCAGCAGCCCCCCGGACAGGCCCGTCGGGGAGCTGTTTTTT.

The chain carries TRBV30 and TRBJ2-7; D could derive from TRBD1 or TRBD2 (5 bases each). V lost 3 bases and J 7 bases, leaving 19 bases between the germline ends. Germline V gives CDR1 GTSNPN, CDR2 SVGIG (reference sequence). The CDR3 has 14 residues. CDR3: CAWRIQAGTGEQYF. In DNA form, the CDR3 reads TGTGCCTGGAGGATACAGGCAGGGACCGGAGAGCAGTACTTC.

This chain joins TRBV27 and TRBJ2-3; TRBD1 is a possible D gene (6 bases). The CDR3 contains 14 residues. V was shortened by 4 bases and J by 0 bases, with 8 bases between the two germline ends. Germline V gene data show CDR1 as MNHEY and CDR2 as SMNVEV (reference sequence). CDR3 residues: CASSSGQSTDTQYF. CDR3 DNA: TGTGCCAGCAGTTCAGGACAGAGCACAGATACGCAGTATTTT.

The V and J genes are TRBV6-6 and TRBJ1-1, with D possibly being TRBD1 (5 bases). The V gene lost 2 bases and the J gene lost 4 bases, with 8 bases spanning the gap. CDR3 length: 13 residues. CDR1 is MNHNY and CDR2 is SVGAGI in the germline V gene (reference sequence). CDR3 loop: CASSYVGATEAFF. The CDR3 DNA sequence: TGTGCCAGCAGTTACGTCGGGGCCACTGAAGCTTTCTTT.

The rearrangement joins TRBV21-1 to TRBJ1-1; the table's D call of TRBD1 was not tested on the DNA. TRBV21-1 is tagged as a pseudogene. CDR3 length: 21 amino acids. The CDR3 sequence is CASSKDLSGQRDRGMNTEAFF. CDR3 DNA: TGTGCCAGCAGCAAAGATTTGTCGGGACAGAGGGACCGAGGAATGAACACTGAAGCTTTCTTT.

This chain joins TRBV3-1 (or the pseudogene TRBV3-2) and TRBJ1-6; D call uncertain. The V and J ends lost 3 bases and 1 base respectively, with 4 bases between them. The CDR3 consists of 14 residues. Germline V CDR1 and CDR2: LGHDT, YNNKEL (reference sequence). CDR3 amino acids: CASSQGSYNSPLHF. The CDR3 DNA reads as TGTGCCAGCAGCCAGGGTTCCTATAATTCACCCCTCCACTTT.